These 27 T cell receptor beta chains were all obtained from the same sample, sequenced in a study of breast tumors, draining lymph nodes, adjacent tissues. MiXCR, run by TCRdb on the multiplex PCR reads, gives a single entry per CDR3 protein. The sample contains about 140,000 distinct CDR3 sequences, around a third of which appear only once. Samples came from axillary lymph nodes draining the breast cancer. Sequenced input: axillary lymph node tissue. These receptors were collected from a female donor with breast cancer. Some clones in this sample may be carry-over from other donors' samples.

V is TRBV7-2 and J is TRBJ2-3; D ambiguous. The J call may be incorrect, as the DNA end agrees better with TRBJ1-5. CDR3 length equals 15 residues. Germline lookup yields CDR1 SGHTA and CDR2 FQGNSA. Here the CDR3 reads CASSLERLAADTQHF. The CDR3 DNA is TGTGCCAGCAGCTTAGAGCGGCTAGCCGCAGATACGCAGCATTTT.

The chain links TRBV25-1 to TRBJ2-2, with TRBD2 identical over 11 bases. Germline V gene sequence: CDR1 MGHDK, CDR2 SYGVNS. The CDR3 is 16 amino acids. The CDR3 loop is CARDPASGGHTGELFF. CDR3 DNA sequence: TGTGCTAGAGATCCGGCTAGCGGGGGGCACACCGGGGAGCTGTTTTTT.

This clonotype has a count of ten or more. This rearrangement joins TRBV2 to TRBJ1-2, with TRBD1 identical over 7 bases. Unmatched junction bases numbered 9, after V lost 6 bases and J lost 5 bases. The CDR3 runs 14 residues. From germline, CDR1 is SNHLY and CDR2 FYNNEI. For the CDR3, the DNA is TGTGCCAGCAGCGAACAGGGGCCGGGATATGGCTACACCTTC. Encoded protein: CASSEQGPGYGYTF.

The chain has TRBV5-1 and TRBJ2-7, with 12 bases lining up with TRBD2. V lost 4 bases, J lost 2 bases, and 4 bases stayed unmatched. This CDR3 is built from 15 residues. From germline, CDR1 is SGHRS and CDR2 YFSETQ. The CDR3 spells CASSIRTSGAYEQYF. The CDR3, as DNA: TGCGCCAGCAGCATCCGGACTAGCGGGGCCTACGAGCAGTACTTC.

CDR3 in amino acids: CSAKGGTTWANVLTF. The CDR3, as DNA: TGCAGTGCTAAAGGTGGGACGACATGGGCCAACGTCCTGACTTTC. This chain links TRBV20-1 with TRBJ2-6; D may correspond to TRBD1 or TRBD2 (5 bases each). The CDR3 loop spans 15 amino acids. Germline V gene data show CDR1 as DFQATT and CDR2 as SNEGSKA (reference sequence). Trimming left V 4 bases short and J 5 bases short, with 15 bases between.

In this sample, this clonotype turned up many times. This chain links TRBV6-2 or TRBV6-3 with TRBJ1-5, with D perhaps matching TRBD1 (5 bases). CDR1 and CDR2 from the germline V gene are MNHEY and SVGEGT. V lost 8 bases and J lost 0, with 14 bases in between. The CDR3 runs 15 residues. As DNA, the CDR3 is TGTGCCAGCTCGGGTCCAGGGTATAGCAATCAGCCCCAGCATTTT. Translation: CASSGPGYSNQPQHF.

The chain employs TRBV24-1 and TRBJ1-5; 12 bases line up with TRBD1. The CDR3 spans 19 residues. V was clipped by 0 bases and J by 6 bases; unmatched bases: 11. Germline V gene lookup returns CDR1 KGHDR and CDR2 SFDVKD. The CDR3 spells CATSDLRRGQGAGSQPQHF. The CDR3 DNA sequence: TGTGCCACCAGTGATTTGCGAAGGGGACAGGGGGCGGGTAGTCAGCCCCAGCATTTT.

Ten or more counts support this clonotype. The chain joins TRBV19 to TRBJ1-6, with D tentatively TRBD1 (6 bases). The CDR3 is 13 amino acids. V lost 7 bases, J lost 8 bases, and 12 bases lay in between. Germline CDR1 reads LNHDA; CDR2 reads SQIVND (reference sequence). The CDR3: CASTRGEDSPLHF. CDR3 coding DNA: TGTGCCAGTACGAGGGGGGAGGATTCACCCCTCCACTTT.

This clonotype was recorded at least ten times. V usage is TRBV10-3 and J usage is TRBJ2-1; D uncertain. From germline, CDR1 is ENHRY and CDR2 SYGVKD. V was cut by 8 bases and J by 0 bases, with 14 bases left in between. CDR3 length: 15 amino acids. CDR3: CAISPGVSSYNEQFF. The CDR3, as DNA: TGTGCCATCTCTCCTGGGGTAAGCTCCTACAATGAGCAGTTCTTC.

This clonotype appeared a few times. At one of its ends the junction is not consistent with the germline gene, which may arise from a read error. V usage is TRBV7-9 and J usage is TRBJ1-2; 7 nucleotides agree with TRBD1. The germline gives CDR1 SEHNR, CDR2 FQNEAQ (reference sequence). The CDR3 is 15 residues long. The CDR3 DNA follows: TGTGCCAGCAGCGCTACAGGGGAGGAGCACTATGGCTACCCCTTC. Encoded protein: CASSATGEEHYGYPF.

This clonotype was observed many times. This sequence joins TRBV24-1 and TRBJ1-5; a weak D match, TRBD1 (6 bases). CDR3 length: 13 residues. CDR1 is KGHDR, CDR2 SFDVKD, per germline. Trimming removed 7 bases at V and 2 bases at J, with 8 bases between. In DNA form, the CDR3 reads TGTGCCACCAGCAGACAGGGCAATCAGCCCCAGCATTTT. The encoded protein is CATSRQGNQPQHF.

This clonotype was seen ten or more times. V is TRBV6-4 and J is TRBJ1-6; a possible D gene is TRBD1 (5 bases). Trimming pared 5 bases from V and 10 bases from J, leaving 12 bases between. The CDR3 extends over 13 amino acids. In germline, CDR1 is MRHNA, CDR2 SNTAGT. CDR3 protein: CASSHGGTSPLHF. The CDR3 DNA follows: TGTGCCAGCAGTCACGGGGGGACCTCACCCCTCCACTTT.

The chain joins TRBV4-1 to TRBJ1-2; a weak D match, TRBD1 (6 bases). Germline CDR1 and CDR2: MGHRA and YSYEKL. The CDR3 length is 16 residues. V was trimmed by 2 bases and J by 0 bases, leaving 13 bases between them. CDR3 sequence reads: CASSQPGTPANYGYTF. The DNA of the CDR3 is TGCGCCAGCAGCCAACCCGGGACACCTGCTAACTATGGCTACACCTTC.

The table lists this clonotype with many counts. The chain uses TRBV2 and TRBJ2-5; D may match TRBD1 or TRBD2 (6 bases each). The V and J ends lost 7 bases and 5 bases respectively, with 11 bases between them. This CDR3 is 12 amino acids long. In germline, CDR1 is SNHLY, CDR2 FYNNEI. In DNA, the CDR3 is TGTGCCAGCAAGGGGGGTTTGGAGACCCAGTACTTC. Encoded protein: CASKGGLETQYF.

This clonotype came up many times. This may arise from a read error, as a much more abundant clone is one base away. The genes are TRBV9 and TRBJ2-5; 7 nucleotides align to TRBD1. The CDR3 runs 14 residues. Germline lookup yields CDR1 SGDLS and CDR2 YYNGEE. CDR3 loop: CASSSGGTGETQSF. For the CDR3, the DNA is TGTGCCAGCAGCTCAGGGGGAACTGGGGAGACCCAGTCCTTC.

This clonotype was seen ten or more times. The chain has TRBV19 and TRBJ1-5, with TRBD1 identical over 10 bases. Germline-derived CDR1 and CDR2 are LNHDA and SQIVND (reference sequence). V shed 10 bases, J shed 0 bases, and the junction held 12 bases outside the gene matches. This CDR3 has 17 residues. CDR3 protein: CATTPGQGLYSNQPQHF. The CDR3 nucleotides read TGTGCCACCACCCCGGGACAGGGGTTATATAGCAATCAGCCCCAGCATTTT.

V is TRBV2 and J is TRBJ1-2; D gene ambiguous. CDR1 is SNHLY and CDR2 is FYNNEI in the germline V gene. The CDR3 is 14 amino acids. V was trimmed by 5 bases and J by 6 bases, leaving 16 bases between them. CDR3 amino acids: CASSMYNEQDGYTF. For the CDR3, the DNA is TGTGCCAGCAGTATGTACAATGAGCAGGATGGCTACACCTTC.

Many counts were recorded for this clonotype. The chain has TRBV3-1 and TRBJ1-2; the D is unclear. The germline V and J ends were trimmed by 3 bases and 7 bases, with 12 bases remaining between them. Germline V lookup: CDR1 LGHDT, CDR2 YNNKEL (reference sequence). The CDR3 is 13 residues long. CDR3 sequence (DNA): TGTGCCAGCAGCCATTTTGGGGAGGGTGGCTACACCTTC. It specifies CASSHFGEGGYTF.

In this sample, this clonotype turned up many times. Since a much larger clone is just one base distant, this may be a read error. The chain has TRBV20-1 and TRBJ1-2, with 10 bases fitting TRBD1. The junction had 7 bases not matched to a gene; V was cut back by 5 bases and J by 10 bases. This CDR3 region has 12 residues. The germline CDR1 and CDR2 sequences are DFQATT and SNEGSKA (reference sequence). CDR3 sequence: CSAPDRGQAYTF. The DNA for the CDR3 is TGCAGTGCTCCCGACAGGGGGCAGGCCTACACCTTC.

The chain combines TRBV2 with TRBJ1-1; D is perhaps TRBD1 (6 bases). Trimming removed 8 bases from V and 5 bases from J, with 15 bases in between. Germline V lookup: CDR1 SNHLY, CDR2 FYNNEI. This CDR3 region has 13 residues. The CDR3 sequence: CASASGARTEAFF. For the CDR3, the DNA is TGTGCCAGCGCGTCGGGGGCCCGGACTGAAGCTTTCTTT.

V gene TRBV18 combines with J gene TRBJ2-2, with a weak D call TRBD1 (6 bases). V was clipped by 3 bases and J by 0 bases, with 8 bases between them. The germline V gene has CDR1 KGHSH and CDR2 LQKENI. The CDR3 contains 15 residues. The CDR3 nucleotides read TGTGCCAGCTCACCTGGGACACCGAACACCGGGGAGCTGTTTTTT. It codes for CASSPGTPNTGELFF.

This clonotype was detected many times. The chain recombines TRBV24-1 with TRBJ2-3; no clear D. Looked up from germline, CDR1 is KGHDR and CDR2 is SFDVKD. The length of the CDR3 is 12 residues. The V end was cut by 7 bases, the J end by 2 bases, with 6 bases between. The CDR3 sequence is CATRTDTDTQYF. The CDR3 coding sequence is TGTGCCACCAGAACAGACACAGATACGCAGTATTTT.

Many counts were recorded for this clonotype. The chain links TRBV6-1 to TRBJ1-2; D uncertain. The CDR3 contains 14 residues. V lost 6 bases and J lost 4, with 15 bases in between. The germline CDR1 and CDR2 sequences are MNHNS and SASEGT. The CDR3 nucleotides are TGTGCCAGCAGAACCGGAGGGTCTGGCTATGGCTACACCTTC. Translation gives CASRTGGSGYGYTF.

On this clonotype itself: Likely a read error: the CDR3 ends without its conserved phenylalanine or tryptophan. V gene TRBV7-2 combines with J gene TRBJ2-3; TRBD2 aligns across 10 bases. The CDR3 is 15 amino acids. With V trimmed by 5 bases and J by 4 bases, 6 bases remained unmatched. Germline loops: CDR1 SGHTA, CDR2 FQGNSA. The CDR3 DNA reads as TGTGCCAGCAGCCATGACCTAGCGGGAGCAGATACGCAGTATCTT. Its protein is CASSHDLAGADTQYL.

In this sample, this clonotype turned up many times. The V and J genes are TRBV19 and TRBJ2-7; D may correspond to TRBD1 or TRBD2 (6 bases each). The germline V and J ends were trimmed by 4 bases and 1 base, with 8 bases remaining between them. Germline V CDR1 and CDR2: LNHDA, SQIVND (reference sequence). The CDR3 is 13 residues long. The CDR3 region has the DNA TGTGCCAGTAGTAAGGGGGGATCCTACGAGCAGTACTTC. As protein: CASSKGGSYEQYF. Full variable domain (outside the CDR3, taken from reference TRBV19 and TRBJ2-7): DGGITQSPKYLFRKEGQNVTLSCEQNLNHDAMYWYRQDPGQGLRLIYYSQIVNDFQKGDIAEGYSVSREKKESFPLTVTSAQKNPTAFYLCASSKGGSYEQYFGPGTRLTVT.

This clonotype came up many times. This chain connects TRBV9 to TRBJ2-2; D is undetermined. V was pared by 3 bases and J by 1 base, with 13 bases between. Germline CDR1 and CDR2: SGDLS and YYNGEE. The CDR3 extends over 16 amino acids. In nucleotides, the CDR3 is TGTGCCAGCAGCGGGGGAAATGGATTGAACACCGGGGAGCTGTTTTTT. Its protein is CASSGGNGLNTGELFF. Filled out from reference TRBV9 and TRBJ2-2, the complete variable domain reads DSGVTQTPKHLITATGQRVTLRCSPRSGDLSVYWYQQSLDQGLQFLIQYYNGEERAKGNILERFSAQQFPDLHSELNLSSLELGDSALYFCASSGGNGLNTGELFFGEGSRLTVL.

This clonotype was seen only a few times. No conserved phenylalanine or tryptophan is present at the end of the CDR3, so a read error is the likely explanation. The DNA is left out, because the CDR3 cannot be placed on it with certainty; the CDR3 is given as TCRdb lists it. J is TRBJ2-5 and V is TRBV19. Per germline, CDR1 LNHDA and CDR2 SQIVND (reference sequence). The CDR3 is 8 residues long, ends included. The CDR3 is CASSNPTG.